This TCR beta chain derives from a study of Graves' ophthalmopathy and Graves' hyperthyroidism. From RNA, the CDR3 regions of TCR beta chains were amplified and sequenced. The first round was an RT-PCR with HTBI primers, and the second round was a multiplex PCR. TCRdb independently ran MiXCR on the multiplex PCR reads; one entry per CDR3 protein. Among more than 1,000,000 distinct CDR3 sequences listed, 36% were seen once. This clonotype was recorded at least ten times. The CDR3 sequence is 13 residues long. From germline, CDR1 is SNHLY and CDR2 FYNNEI. The J segment lost 9 bases and the V segment lost 7 bases, leaving 8 bases of the junction unmatched.

This TCR was recovered from an adult man with Graves' hyperthyroidism. This chain uses TRBV2 with TRBJ1-3; 8 bases agree with TRBD1. Sequencing was carried out using peripheral blood or thyroid tissue (not recorded which). This chain's CDR3 is CASKGQGISTIYF. The CDR3 coding sequence is TGTGCCAGCAAAGGACAGGGTATAAGCACCATATATTTT.